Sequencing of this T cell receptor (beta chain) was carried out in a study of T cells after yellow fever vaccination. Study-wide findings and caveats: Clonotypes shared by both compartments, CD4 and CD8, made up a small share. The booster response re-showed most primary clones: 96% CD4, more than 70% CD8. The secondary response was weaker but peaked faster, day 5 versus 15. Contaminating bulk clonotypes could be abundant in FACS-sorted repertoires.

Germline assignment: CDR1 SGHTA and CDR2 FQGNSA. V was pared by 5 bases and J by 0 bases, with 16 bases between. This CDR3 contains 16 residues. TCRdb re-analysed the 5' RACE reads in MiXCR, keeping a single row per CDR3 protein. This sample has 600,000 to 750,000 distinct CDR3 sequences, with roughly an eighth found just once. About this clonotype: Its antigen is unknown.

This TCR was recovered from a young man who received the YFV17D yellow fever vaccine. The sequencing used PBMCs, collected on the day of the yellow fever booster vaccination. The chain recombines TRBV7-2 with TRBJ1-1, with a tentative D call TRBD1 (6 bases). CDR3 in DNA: TGTGCCAGCAGCGAGGGGGGGGGAGTAATGAACACTGAAGCTTTCTTT. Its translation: CASSEGGGVMNTEAFF.